This T cell receptor beta chain was recorded in a study of cytomegalovirus exposure and HLA in healthy donors. Study-level points and caveats: In an earlier analysis, productive rearrangement rates for most beta V segments clustered near 90% or 30%. The study labeled 170 or so TCR beta chains cytomegalovirus-associated. In a later analysis, productive TCRs from donors in an Asian-associated ancestry cluster reportedly carried fewer N-insertions than the cohort mean.

In nominal health when sampled, donors likely had unrecorded immune exposures nonetheless. The PCR contained 60 Vbeta and 13 Jbeta primers. The table came from immunoSEQ multiplex PCR; TCRdb's copy has only in-frame clones and leaves some out. This table has under 85,000 clones, roughly three quarters appearing once. V lost 1 base, J lost 4 bases, and 5 bases stayed unmatched. The CDR3 is 16 amino acids. CDR1 SGHTA and CDR2 FQGNSA come from the germline V gene. As to this clone: The antigen is not known.

The sequence was collected from a man younger than 35 in good health and CMV-seronegative. This chain connects TRBV7-2 to TRBJ2-2; TRBD2 agrees at 8 bases. The sequenced sample consisted of PBMCs. The CDR3 nucleotides are TGTGCCAGCAGCTTAGAGGCGGGGGGCCTCACCGGGGAGCTGTTTTTT. Its protein product is CASSLEAGGLTGELFF.